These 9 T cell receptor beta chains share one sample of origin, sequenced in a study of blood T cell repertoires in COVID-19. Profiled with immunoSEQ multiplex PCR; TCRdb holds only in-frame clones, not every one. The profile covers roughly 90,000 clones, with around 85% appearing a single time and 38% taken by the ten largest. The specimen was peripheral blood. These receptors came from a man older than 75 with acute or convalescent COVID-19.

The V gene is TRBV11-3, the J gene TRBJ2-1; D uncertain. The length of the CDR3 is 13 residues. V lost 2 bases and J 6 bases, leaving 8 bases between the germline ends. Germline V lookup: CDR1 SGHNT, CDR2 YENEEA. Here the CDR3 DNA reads TGTGCCAGCAGCTTAAATAGCCTCAATGAGCAGTTCTTC. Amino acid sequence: CASSLNSLNEQFF.

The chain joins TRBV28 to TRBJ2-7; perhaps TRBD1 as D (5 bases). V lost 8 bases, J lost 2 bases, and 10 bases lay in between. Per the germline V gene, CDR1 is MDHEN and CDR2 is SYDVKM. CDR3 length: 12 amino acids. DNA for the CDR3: TGTGCCAGCGGTAGGGGCCCCTACGAGCAGTACTTC. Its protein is CASGRGPYEQYF.

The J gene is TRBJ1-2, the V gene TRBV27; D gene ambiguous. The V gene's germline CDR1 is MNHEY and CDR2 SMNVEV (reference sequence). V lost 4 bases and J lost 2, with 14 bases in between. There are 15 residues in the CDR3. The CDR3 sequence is CASSSRVGANYGYTF. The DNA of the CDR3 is TGTGCCAGCAGTTCCCGGGTAGGAGCCAACTATGGCTACACCTTC.

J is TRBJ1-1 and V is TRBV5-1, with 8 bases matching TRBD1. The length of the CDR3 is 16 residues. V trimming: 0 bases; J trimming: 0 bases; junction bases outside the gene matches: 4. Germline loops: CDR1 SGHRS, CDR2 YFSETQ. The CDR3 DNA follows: TGCGCCAGCAGCTTGGCGGACAGGGCCATGAACACTGAAGCTTTCTTT. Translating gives CASSLADRAMNTEAFF.

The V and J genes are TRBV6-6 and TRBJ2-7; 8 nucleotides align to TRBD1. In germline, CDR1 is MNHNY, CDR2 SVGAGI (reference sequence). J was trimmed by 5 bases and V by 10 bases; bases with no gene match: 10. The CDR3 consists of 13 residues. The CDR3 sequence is CATQRDRGDEQYF. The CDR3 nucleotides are TGTGCCACCCAAAGAGACAGGGGCGACGAGCAGTACTTC.

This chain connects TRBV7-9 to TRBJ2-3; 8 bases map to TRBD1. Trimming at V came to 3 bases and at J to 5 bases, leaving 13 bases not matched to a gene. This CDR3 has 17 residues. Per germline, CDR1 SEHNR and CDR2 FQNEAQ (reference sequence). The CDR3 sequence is CASSLAQFQGAKDTQYF. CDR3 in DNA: TGTGCCAGCAGCTTGGCCCAATTCCAGGGGGCTAAAGATACGCAGTATTTT. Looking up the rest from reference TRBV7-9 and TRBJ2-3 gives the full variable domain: DTGVSQNPRHKITKRGQNVTFRCDPISEHNRLYWYRQTLGQGPEFLTYFQNEAQLEKSRLLSDRFSAERPKGSFSTLEIQRTEQGDSAMYLCASSLAQFQGAKDTQYFGPGTRLTVL.

For the CDR3, the DNA is TGCGCCAGCAGTTTTACTAGCGTGGGGGGCAATGAGCAGTTCTTC. Translated: CASSFTSVGGNEQFF. This chain uses TRBV5-1 with TRBJ2-1, with 7 bases lining up with TRBD2. In germline, CDR1 is SGHRS, CDR2 YFSETQ. Germline trimming cut 5 bases from V and 6 bases from J; bases unmatched to any gene: 11. The CDR3 sequence is 15 residues long.

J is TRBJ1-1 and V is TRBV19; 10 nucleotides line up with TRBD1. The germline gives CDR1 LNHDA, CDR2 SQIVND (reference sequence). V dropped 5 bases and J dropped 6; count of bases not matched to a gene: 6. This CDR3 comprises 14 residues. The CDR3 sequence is CASSPGTGVSEAFF. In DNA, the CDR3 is TGTGCCAGTAGTCCCGGGACAGGGGTCTCTGAAGCTTTCTTT.

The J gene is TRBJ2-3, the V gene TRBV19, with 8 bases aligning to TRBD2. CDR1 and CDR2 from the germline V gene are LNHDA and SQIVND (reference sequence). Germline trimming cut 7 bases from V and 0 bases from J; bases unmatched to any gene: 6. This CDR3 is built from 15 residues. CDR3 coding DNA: TGTGCCAGTATAGGACGCGGGGGGAGCACAGATACGCAGTATTTT. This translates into CASIGRGGSTDTQYF.